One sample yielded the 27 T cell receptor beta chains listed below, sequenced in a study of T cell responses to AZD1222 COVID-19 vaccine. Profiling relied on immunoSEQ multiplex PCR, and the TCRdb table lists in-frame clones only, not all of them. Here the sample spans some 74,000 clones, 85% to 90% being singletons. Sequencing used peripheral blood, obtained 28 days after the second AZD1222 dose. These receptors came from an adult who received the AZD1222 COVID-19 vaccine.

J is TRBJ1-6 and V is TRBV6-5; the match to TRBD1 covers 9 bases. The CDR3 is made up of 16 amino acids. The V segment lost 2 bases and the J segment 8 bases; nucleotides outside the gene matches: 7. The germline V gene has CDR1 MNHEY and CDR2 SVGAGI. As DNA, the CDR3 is TGTGCCAGCAGTTACCAGAGACAGGGGGTCGATTCACCCCTCCACTTT. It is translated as CASSYQRQGVDSPLHF.

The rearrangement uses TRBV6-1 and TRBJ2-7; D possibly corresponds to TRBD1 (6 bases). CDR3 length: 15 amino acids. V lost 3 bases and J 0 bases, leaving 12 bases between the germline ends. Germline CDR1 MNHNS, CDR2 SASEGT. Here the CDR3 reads CASSEGRGPSYEQYF. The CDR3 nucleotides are TGTGCCAGCAGTGAGGGCAGGGGCCCCTCCTACGAGCAGTACTTC.

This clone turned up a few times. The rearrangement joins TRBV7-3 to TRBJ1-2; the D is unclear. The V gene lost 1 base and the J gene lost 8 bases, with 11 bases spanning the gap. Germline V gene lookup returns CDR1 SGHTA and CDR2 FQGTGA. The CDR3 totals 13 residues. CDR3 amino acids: CASSLKAGRGYTF. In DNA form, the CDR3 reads TGTGCCAGCAGCTTAAAAGCCGGGAGAGGCTACACCTTC.

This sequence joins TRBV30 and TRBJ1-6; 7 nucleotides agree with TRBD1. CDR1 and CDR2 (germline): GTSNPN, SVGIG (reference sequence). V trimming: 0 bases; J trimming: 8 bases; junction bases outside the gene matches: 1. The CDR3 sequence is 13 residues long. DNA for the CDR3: TGTGCCTGGAGTGTAACAGGGGATTCACCCCTCCACTTT. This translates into CAWSVTGDSPLHF.

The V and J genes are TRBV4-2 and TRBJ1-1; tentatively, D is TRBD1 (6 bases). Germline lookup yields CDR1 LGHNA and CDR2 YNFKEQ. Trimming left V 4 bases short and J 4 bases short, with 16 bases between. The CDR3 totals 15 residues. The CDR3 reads CASSRQGLGATEAFF. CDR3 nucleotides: TGTGCCAGCAGCCGCCAGGGGTTGGGTGCCACTGAAGCTTTCTTT.

CDR3 region: CASSLGLPQGYTF. Written as DNA, the CDR3 is TGCGCCAGCAGCCTTGGACTGCCCCAGGGCTACACCTTC. The chain links TRBV4-3 to TRBJ1-2, with D hard to call. This CDR3 has 13 amino acids. V lost 4 bases, J lost 8 bases, and 14 bases lay in between. Looked up from germline, CDR1 is LGHNA and CDR2 is YSLEER.

CDR3 DNA: TGTGCCAGCAGCAAAGACGGGGGACCAGAGACCCAGTACTTC. Translating gives CASSKDGGPETQYF. The V and J genes are TRBV21-1 and TRBJ2-5; the table's D call TRBD2 went unverified against the DNA. TRBV21-1 is given as a pseudogene. The CDR3 has 14 residues.

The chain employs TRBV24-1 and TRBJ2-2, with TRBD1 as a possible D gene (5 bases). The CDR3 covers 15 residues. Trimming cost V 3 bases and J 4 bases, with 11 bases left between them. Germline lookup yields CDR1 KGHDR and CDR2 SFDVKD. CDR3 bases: TGTGCCACCAGTGATCGACAGATCAGCACCGGGGAGCTGTTTTTT. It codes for CATSDRQISTGELFF.

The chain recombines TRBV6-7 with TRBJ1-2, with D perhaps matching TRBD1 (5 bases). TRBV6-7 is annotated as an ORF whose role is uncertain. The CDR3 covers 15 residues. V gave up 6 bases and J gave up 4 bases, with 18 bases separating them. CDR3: CASSPKRQPVYGYTF. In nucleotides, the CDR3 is TGTGCCAGCAGCCCAAAGCGACAGCCAGTCTATGGCTACACCTTC.

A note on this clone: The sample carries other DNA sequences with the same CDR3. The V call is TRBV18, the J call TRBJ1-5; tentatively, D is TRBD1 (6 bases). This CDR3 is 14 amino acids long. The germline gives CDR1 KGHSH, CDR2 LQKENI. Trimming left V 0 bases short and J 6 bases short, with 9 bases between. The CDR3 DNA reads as TGTGCCAGCTCACCACCGGGAGGGGGTCAGCCCCAGCATTTT. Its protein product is CASSPPGGGQPQHF.

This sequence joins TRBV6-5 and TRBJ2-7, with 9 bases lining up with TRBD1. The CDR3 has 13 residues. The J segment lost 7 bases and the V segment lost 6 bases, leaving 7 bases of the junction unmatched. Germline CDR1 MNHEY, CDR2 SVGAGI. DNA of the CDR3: TGTGCCAGCAGGAACAGGGGGCTGGGGGAGCAGTACTTC. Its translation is CASRNRGLGEQYF.

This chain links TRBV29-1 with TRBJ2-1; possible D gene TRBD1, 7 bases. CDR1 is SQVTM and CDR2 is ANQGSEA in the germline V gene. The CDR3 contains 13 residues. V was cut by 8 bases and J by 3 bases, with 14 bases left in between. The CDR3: CSTGDRVYNEQFF. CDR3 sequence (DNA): TGCAGCACGGGAGACAGGGTCTACAATGAGCAGTTCTTC.

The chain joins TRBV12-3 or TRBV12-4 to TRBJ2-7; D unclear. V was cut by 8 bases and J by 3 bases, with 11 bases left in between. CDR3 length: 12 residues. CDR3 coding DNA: TGTGCCAGCGGCCCCCGGCACTACGAGCAGTACTTC. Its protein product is CASGPRHYEQYF.

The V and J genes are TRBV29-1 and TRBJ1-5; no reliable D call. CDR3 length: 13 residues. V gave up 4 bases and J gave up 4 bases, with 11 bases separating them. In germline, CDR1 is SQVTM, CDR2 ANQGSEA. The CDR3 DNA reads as TGCAGCGTTGGGTGGGCACCGAATCAGCCCCAGCATTTT. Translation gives CSVGWAPNQPQHF.

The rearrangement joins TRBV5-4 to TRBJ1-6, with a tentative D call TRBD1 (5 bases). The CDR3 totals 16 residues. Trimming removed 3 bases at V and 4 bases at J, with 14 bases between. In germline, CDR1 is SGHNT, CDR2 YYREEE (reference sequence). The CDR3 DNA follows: TGTGCCAGCAGCTGGGGGATAGAGGCGTATAATTCACCCCTCCACTTT. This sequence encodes CASSWGIEAYNSPLHF.

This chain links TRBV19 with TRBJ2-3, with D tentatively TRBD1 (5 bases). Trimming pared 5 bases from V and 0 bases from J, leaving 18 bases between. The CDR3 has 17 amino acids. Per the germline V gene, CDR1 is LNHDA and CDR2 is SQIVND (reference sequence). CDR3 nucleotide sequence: TGTGCCAGTAGTTTACCAACCTCGACAGCTAGCACAGATACGCAGTATTTT. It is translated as CASSLPTSTASTDTQYF.

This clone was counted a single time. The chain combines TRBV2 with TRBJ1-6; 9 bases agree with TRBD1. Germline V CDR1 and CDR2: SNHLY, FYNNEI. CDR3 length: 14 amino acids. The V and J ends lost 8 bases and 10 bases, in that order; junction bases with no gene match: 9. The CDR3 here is CASGEGTGWSPLHF. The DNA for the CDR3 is TGTGCCAGCGGGGAGGGGACAGGGTGGTCACCCCTCCACTTT.

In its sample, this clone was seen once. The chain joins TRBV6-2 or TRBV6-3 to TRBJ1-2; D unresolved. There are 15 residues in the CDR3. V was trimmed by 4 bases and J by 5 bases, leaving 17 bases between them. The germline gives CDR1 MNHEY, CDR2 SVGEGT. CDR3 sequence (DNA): TGTGCCAGCAGTTCCACCAACACAGAGACTTATGGCTACACCTTC. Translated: CASSSTNTETYGYTF.

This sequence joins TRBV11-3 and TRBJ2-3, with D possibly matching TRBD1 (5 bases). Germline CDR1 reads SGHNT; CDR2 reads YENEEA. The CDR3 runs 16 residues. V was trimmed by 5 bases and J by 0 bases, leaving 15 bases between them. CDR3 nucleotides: TGTGCCAGCAGCCCTGCTAGGGGCCCAAGCACAGATACGCAGTATTTT. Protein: CASSPARGPSTDTQYF.

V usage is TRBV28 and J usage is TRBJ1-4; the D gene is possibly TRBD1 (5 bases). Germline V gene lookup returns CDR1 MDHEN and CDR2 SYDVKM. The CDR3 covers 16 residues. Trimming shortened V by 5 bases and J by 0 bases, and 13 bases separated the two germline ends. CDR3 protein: CASSLWGRATNEKLFF. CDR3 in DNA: TGTGCCAGCAGTCTTTGGGGCCGAGCAACTAATGAAAAACTGTTTTTT.

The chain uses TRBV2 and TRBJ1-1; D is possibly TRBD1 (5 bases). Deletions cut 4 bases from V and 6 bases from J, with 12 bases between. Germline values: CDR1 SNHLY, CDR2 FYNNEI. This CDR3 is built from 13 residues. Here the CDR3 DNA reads TGTGCCAGCAGTGGCAGCAGGGCCCCTGAAGCTTTCTTT. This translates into CASSGSRAPEAFF. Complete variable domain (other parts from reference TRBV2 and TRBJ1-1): EPEVTQTPSHQVTQMGQEVILRCVPISNHLYFYWYRQILGQKVEFLVSFYNNEISEKSEIFDDQFSVERPDGSNFTLKIRSTKLEDSAMYFCASSGSRAPEAFFGQGTRLTVV.

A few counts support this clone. This CDR3 is CASSLGGFRGTGELFF. CDR3 DNA: TGTGCCAGCAGTTTGGGGGGTTTTAGAGGTACCGGGGAGCTGTTTTTT. The chain has TRBV28 and TRBJ2-2; D is possibly TRBD2 (6 bases). With 3 bases removed from V and 5 bases from J, the gap between germline ends came to 16 bases. The CDR3 totals 16 residues. Germline V gives CDR1 MDHEN, CDR2 SYDVKM. The full variable domain, completed using reference TRBV28 and TRBJ2-2, is DVKVTQSSRYLVKRTGEKVFLECVQDMDHENMFWYRQDPGLGLRLIYFSYDVKMKEKGDIPEGYSVSREKKERFSLILESASTNQTSMYLCASSLGGFRGTGELFFGEGSRLTVL.

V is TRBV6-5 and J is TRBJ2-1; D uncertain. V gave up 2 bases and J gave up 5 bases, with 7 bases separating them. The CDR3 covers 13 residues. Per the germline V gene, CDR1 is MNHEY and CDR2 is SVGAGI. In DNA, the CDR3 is TGTGCCAGCAGTTACCCCTCGAACAATGAGCAGTTCTTC. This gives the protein CASSYPSNNEQFF.

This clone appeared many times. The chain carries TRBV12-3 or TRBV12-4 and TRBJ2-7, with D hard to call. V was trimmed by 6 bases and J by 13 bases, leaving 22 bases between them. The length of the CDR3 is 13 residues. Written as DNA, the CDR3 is TGTGCCAGCAGCCGCGTCCTCAGCAGTTCCCCCTACTTC. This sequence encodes CASSRVLSSSPYF.

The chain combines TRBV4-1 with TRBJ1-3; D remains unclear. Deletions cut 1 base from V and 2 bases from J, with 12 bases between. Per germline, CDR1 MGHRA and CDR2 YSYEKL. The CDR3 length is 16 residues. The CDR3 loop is CASSQGVPLTGNTIYF. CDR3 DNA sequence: TGCGCCAGCAGCCAAGGGGTTCCGTTAACTGGAAACACCATATATTTT.

The chain's CDR3 is CASSVENSAGVGEQYF. In DNA form, the CDR3 reads TGTGCCAGCAGCGTAGAAAATTCGGCAGGGGTGGGGGAGCAGTACTTC. This chain joins TRBV9 and TRBJ2-7; D might be TRBD1 (6 bases). V was trimmed by 0 bases and J by 7 bases, leaving 20 bases between them. Germline assignment: CDR1 SGDLS and CDR2 YYNGEE. CDR3 size: 16 residues.

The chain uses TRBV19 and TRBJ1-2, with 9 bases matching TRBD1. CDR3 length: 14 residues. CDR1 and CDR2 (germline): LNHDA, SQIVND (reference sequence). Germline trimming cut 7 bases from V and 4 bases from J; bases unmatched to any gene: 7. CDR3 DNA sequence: TGTGCCAGTATCTCCCGGGACAGGGCCTATGGCTACACCTTC. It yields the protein CASISRDRAYGYTF.